This record covers a single T cell receptor (beta chain). What antigen it recognizes has not been identified. Base qualities are not recorded, but no much larger clone differs from it by a single base. Peripheral blood CD8+ and CD4+ T cells from healthy donors, Susac syndrome patients and multiple sclerosis patients were profiled by high-throughput TCR beta sequencing. The healthy donors served as controls matched for age and sex. CD8+ TEMRA cells were enriched by FACS, while bulk CD8+ and CD4+ T cells were purified by magnetic negative isolation. Blood was drawn into EDTA tubes, processed within 24 hours, and PBMCs were isolated by density gradient centrifugation. PBMCs intended for TCR sequencing were cryopreserved in liquid nitrogen and thawed later in a water bath at 37 degrees C. Purity of sorted or isolated CD4+, CD8+ and CD8+ TEMRA cells was at least 90%. RNA was extracted using the RNeasy kit, and about 0.45 to 1 microgram was reverse transcribed with random hexamers. The immunoSEQ multiplex PCR assay, covering 54 Vbeta and 13 Jbeta segments, was used to amplify TCR beta CDR3 regions. To correct PCR amplification bias, a synthetic template baseline was used for both primer optimization and computational correction. As for how the authors treated the data: Reads were assigned to V, D and J genes according to IMGT and analyzed in immunoSEQ Analyzer, with only productive sequences retained. To calculate clonality, Shannon entropy was normalized by log2 of the number of productive unique sequences and then subtracted from one. Public and private clones were assessed among the 100 most prevalent clones of each patient and control. A clone was defined as Susac-specific if it was absent from the healthy and MS cohorts, from approximately 980 published viral clones and from other ImmuneACCESS disease sequences. TCRdb applied fastp at Q25 and MiXCR to the public reads, then kept only in-frame beta chains. Each entry merges the rows of one CDR3 protein and shows their most common DNA and genes. The V and J calls and clone size are TCRdb's, not the authors'. For this sample there are fewer than 200,000 distinct CDR3 sequences; approximately 93% appear just once. Approximately 0.098% of the sample belongs to the ten largest clones.

This entry is derived from a study of CD8 T cells in Susac syndrome (dated by TCRdb to the late 2010s). About the investigation overall: Repertoire sequencing was used to test whether CD8+ T cell activation and differentiation in Susac syndrome was antigen driven. General findings and caveats noted by the study authors: The study acknowledged that relatively few individuals were included in the TCR sequencing and HLA analysis.

V and J lose 10 bases and 4 bases, and a span of 14 bases separates them. The CDR3 sequence holds 13 residues, the cysteine and phenylalanine included. Of the read, only the CDR3 DNA is kept; its 39 bases are in frame from base 1. Via the germline V gene (reference sequence), CDR1 is MNHEY and CDR2 SMNVEV. The receptor was isolated from a human donor in good health. Sequenced sample: CD4+ T cells from PBMCs. The chain is encoded by TRBV27 joined to TRBJ1-5; tentative D gene TRBD1, with 6 bases matching. The DNA sequence is TGTGCCACCCGGGGGCGCGGGAATCAGCCCCAGCATTTT. Its protein product is CATRGRGNQPQHF.